Shown below are 15 T cell receptor beta chains from a single sample sequenced in a study of T cell responses to AZD1222 COVID-19 vaccine. The protocol was immunoSEQ multiplex PCR, while the TCRdb copy is restricted to in-frame clones and leaves out a portion. Among more than 75,000 clones listed, about 91% were seen once. Here the sequenced sample was peripheral blood, taken on day 0 of AZD1222 vaccination. The receptors were gathered from an adult in good health.

The J gene is TRBJ2-6, the V gene TRBV6-6; TRBD1 matches at 7 bases. With 6 bases clipped from V and 1 base from J, the junction kept 21 bases outside the gene matches. The CDR3 runs to 21 residues. Germline CDR1 reads MNHNY; CDR2 reads SVGAGI (reference sequence). Here the CDR3 DNA reads TGTGCCAGCAGCCCAATGACGGGACAGATAGGATACGGGTCTGGGGCCAACGTCCTGACTTTC. Translation: CASSPMTGQIGYGSGANVLTF.

The chain has TRBV6-5 and TRBJ1-3; D might be TRBD1 (5 bases). CDR1 MNHEY and CDR2 SVGAGI come from the germline V gene. Trimming took off 4 bases at V and 4 bases at J, with 8 bases between the two ends. This CDR3 region has 13 residues. The CDR3, as DNA: TGTGCCAGCAGTTGGGACCGGGGAAACACCATATATTTT. This codes for CASSWDRGNTIYF.

This chain uses TRBV2 with TRBJ1-2, with D unresolved. Trimming stripped 1 base from V and 2 bases from J, with 5 bases between. Looked up from germline, CDR1 is SNHLY and CDR2 is FYNNEI. The CDR3 has 13 amino acids. The CDR3 reads CASSEVQNYGYTF. The DNA for the CDR3 is TGTGCCAGCAGTGAAGTACAAAACTATGGCTACACCTTC. Looking up the rest from reference TRBV2 and TRBJ1-2 gives the full variable domain: EPEVTQTPSHQVTQMGQEVILRCVPISNHLYFYWYRQILGQKVEFLVSFYNNEISEKSEIFDDQFSVERPDGSNFTLKIRSTKLEDSAMYFCASSEVQNYGYTFGSGTRLTVV.

V gene TRBV3-1 (or the pseudogene TRBV3-2) combines with J gene TRBJ2-7, with 10 bases identical to TRBD2. V was pared by 1 base and J by 2 bases, with 2 bases of the junction left unmatched. Germline V gene lookup returns CDR1 LGHDT and CDR2 YNNKEL (reference sequence). This CDR3 has 15 residues. The CDR3 loop reads CASSQAGTSAYEQYF. The CDR3 coding sequence is TGTGCCAGCAGCCAAGCTGGGACTAGCGCCTACGAGCAGTACTTC.

This chain connects TRBV9 to TRBJ2-1; 13 bases fit TRBD2. The germline V gene has CDR1 SGDLS and CDR2 YYNGEE. The CDR3 length is 15 residues. V gave up 4 bases and J gave up 8 bases; unmatched junction bases: 6. The CDR3 here is CASSHGLAGADEQFF. CDR3 nucleotide sequence: TGTGCCAGCAGCCACGGACTAGCGGGAGCCGATGAGCAGTTCTTC.

The genes are TRBV5-5 and TRBJ1-2; D is unclear. Germline loops: CDR1 SGHKS, CDR2 YYEKEE (reference sequence). CDR3 size: 13 residues. Trimming removed 4 bases at V and 2 bases at J, with 9 bases between. The CDR3 is CASSPDWNYGYTF. The CDR3 DNA sequence: TGTGCCAGCAGCCCGGACTGGAACTATGGCTACACCTTC.

The CDR3 DNA follows: TGTGCCAGCAGCTTAGCGAACCCGGGACAGGGGGGCATTCCGGGCTACACCTTC. It codes for CASSLANPGQGGIPGYTF. The chain has TRBV7-9 and TRBJ1-2; 11 nucleotides line up with TRBD1. There are 18 residues in the CDR3. Unmatched junction bases numbered 14, after V lost 0 bases and J lost 8 bases. The germline gives CDR1 SEHNR, CDR2 FQNEAQ (reference sequence).

Only one count was recorded for this clone. The J gene is TRBJ1-5, the V gene TRBV28; D is unresolved. V lost 2 bases, J lost 0 bases, and 2 bases lay in between. Germline CDR1 and CDR2: MDHEN and SYDVKM. The CDR3 runs 13 residues. The CDR3 here is CASSLDSNQPQHF. Here the CDR3 DNA reads TGTGCCAGCAGTTTAGATAGCAATCAGCCCCAGCATTTT. Full variable domain (outside the CDR3, taken from reference TRBV28 and TRBJ1-5): DVKVTQSSRYLVKRTGEKVFLECVQDMDHENMFWYRQDPGLGLRLIYFSYDVKMKEKGDIPEGYSVSREKKERFSLILESASTNQTSMYLCASSLDSNQPQHFGDGTRLSIL.

To note about this clone: One end of the junction is discordant with germline, which a read error may explain. V usage is TRBV29-1 and J usage is TRBJ2-7; 8 bases agree with TRBD1. The germline V gene has CDR1 SQVTM and CDR2 ANQGSEA. The CDR3 has 15 residues. The CDR3 DNA is TGCAGCGTCGAAGGAAGAGGACAGGGTTCCTACGAGCAGTACTTC. This gives the protein CSVEGRGQGSYEQYF.

The rearrangement links TRBV20-1 to TRBJ2-5; D perhaps matches TRBD1 (5 bases). V lost 5 bases to trimming and J lost 11 bases, with 12 bases between them. The length of the CDR3 is 10 residues. Germline assignment: CDR1 DFQATT and CDR2 SNEGSKA (reference sequence). The DNA for the CDR3 is TGCAGTGCTGATCAGGGTCCTCAGTACTTC. Translation: CSADQGPQYF.

This clone appeared a few times. CDR3 sequence: CAISESLTELNTEAFF. DNA of the CDR3: TGTGCCATCAGTGAGTCCTTGACAGAGCTGAACACTGAAGCTTTCTTT. The chain recombines TRBV10-3 with TRBJ1-1; possible D gene TRBD1, 5 bases. V was cut by 0 bases and J by 0 bases, with 11 bases left in between. This CDR3 has 16 amino acids. CDR1 and CDR2 from the germline V gene are ENHRY and SYGVKD.

The CDR3, as DNA: TGTGCCAGCAATTGGGCGGGAAAAGGAGATACGCAGTATTTT. Translating it yields CASNWAGKGDTQYF. The V gene is TRBV2, the J gene TRBJ2-3; D is perhaps TRBD2 (6 bases). This CDR3 is built from 14 residues. V lost 7 bases to trimming and J lost 5 bases, with 16 bases between them. Germline assignment: CDR1 SNHLY and CDR2 FYNNEI.

The chain joins TRBV27 to TRBJ2-7; 11 bases are a match to TRBD2. Germline V gene data show CDR1 as MNHEY and CDR2 as SMNVEV (reference sequence). V lost 3 bases and J lost 4; bases outside the gene matches: 2. There are 14 residues in the CDR3. CDR3 bases: TGTGCCAGCAGTTTTGGGACTAGCGGTTACGAGCAGTACTTC. Translated, it gives CASSFGTSGYEQYF.

The chain links TRBV19 to TRBJ2-5; 11 positions agree with TRBD2. V gave up 10 bases and J gave up 5 bases; unmatched junction bases: 12. This CDR3 region has 15 residues. Germline CDR1 reads LNHDA; CDR2 reads SQIVND (reference sequence). This chain's CDR3 is CATSRTSGSLETQYF. The CDR3, as DNA: TGTGCCACAAGCCGGACTAGCGGGTCTCTCGAGACCCAGTACTTC.

V and J are TRBV20-1 and TRBJ2-7, with D possibly TRBD2 on 5 matching bases. Germline assignment: CDR1 DFQATT and CDR2 SNEGSKA (reference sequence). This CDR3 spans 14 amino acids. Between the trimmed V and J ends, which lost 3 bases and 9 bases, there was a span of 21 bases. Here the CDR3 DNA reads TGCAGTGCTAGTGGGCCAGCGGAGCCCCGGAGGCAGTACTTC. As protein: CSASGPAEPRRQYF.